These T cell receptor beta chains were read from a single sample in a study of regulatory T cells in long-lasting Graves disease. Each CDR3 protein is one row after TCRdb ran MiXCR on the multiplex PCR reads. The repertoire holds hundreds of thousands of distinct CDR3 sequences, under 20% seen once, with approximately 20% in the top ten. The sample also formed part of further work on T cells in Graves' hyperthyroidism and ophthalmopathy.

Sequenced material: peripheral blood mononuclear cells (PBMCs), taken at new diagnosis, from a patient treated with antithyroid drugs. Every receptor here comes from a woman younger than 45 with Graves disease. The CDR3 runs from the conserved cysteine through the conserved F or W. The D gene is left open where the match is weak. For some rows the clone size is stated as once, few or many, or as a class when expanded; others skip it.

D gene: .; J gene: TRBJ1-1; clone size: many; V gene: TRBV9; CDR3 DNA: TGTGCCAGCAGCGTAGCAGGAGGCCATGAAGCTTTCTTT; CDR3 protein: CASSVAGGHEAFF
D gene: .; J gene: TRBJ1-6; clone size: .; V gene: TRBV6-5; CDR3 DNA: TGTGCCAGCAGTTACTCTTCGATGGGGGGTTCACCCCTCCACTTT; CDR3 protein: CASSYSSMGGSPLHF
D gene: TRBD1; J gene: TRBJ2-7; clone size: .; V gene: TRBV30; CDR3 DNA: TGTGCCTGGAGCCCGAGGGACAGGCCCCACGAGCAGTACTTC; CDR3 protein: CAWSPRDRPHEQYF
D gene: TRBD2; J gene: TRBJ2-1; clone size: many; V gene: TRBV7-2; CDR3 DNA: TGTGCCAGCAGCACCCGACTAGCGGGGACCTACAATGAGCAGTTCTTC; CDR3 protein: CASSTRLAGTYNEQFF
D gene: .; J gene: TRBJ1-1; clone size: many; V gene: TRBV28; CDR3 DNA: TGTGCCAGCAGAGGCCCGATGAACACTGAAGCTTTCTTT; CDR3 protein: CASRGPMNTEAFF
D gene: TRBD1; J gene: TRBJ2-1; clone size: many; V gene: TRBV28; CDR3 DNA: TGTGCCAGCAGCCCACCCGGGACAGGAACTTACAATGAGCAGTTCTTC; CDR3 protein: CASSPPGTGTYNEQFF
D gene: TRBD1; J gene: TRBJ1-2; clone size: many; V gene: TRBV12-3/TRBV12-4; CDR3 DNA: TGTGCCAGCAGTCTACAGGGGGCCTCTTTGGATGGCTACACCTTC; CDR3 protein: CASSLQGASLDGYTF
D gene: TRBD1; J gene: TRBJ2-7; clone size: .; V gene: TRBV11-3; CDR3 DNA: TGTGCCAGCAGCTTAGCCCCGGCCGGGACAGGGTCCTACGAGCAGTACTTC; CDR3 protein: CASSLAPAGTGSYEQYF
D gene: .; J gene: TRBJ2-5; clone size: few; V gene: TRBV5-6; CDR3 DNA: TGTGCCAGCAGCCAGCTAGGGCTCCAAGAGACCCAGTACTTC; CDR3 protein: CASSQLGLQETQYF
D gene: TRBD1; J gene: TRBJ2-7; clone size: many; V gene: TRBV7-9; CDR3 DNA: TGTGCCAGCAGCTTTACAGGGGCGGCAAGGCCCTACGAGCAGTACTTC; CDR3 protein: CASSFTGAARPYEQYF
D gene: TRBD1; J gene: TRBJ1-2; clone size: many; V gene: TRBV28; CDR3 DNA: TGTGCCAGCAGTTTATTCCTCAGGGGGCTGGGCTATGGCTACACCTTC; CDR3 protein: CASSLFLRGLGYGYTF
D gene: TRBD1; J gene: TRBJ2-7; clone size: .; V gene: TRBV20-1; CDR3 DNA: TGCAGTGCTCCCAGACAGGGGGTCTCCTACGAGCAGTACTTC; CDR3 protein: CSAPRQGVSYEQYF
D gene: TRBD1; J gene: TRBJ1-1; clone size: many; V gene: TRBV28; CDR3 DNA: TGTGCCAGCAGAACCCCGGGACAGCTGAACACTGAAGCTTTCTTT; CDR3 protein: CASRTPGQLNTEAFF
D gene: .; J gene: TRBJ2-5; clone size: few; V gene: TRBV19; CDR3 DNA: TGTGCCAGTAGTCGACAGAGTCTCCAAGAGACCCAGTACTTC; CDR3 protein: CASSRQSLQETQYF
D gene: .; J gene: TRBJ2-2; clone size: .; V gene: TRBV7-9; CDR3 DNA: TGTGCCAGCACCCTCCCCCAGGGTCGGGGACAAATCACCGGGGAGCTGTTTTTT; CDR3 protein: CASTLPQGRGQITGELFF
D gene: .; J gene: TRBJ1-4; clone size: few; V gene: TRBV9; CDR3 DNA: TGTGCCAGCAGCGCCCGGACTCTTCCCGGTGAAAAACTGTTTTTT; CDR3 protein: CASSARTLPGEKLFF
D gene: .; J gene: TRBJ2-1; clone size: many; V gene: TRBV6-1; CDR3 DNA: TGTGCCAGCAACCGGGACGGGGCCTACAATGAGCAGTTCTTC; CDR3 protein: CASNRDGAYNEQFF
D gene: .; J gene: TRBJ2-5; clone size: .; V gene: TRBV7-9; CDR3 DNA: TGTGCCAGCAGCCAGAACAGGGTGTGGGAGACCCAGTACTTC; CDR3 protein: CASSQNRVWETQYF
D gene: .; J gene: TRBJ1-1; clone size: .; V gene: TRBV3-1; CDR3 DNA: TGTACCAGCAGCCGCAGGGAGGGCTTTGGGGCTTTCTTT; CDR3 protein: CTSSRREGFGAFF
D gene: TRBD2; J gene: TRBJ2-7; clone size: many; V gene: TRBV28; CDR3 DNA: TGTGCCAGCAGTTCCCCTCGGGGGAGGGTCCCCTACGAGCAGTACTTC; CDR3 protein: CASSSPRGRVPYEQYF
D gene: .; J gene: TRBJ2-4; clone size: few; V gene: TRBV5-1; CDR3 DNA: TGCGCCAGCAGCTTGAGCGGCCAGGGGATAGAAAACATTCAGTACTTC; CDR3 protein: CASSLSGQGIENIQYF
D gene: TRBD2; J gene: TRBJ2-5; clone size: many; V gene: TRBV7-6; CDR3 DNA: TGTGCCAGCAGCCCGACTAGCGGGAGGGCCGTGGAGACCCAGTACTTC; CDR3 protein: CASSPTSGRAVETQYF
D gene: .; J gene: TRBJ2-7; clone size: .; V gene: TRBV19; CDR3 DNA: TGTGCCAGTAGTAAAGTAAGACCGCAGGGCTACGAGCAGTACTTC; CDR3 protein: CASSKVRPQGYEQYF
D gene: .; J gene: TRBJ2-7; clone size: .; V gene: TRBV28; CDR3 DNA: TGTGCCAGCAGAGACGGGACATTGTCCGACGAGCAGTACTTC; CDR3 protein: CASRDGTLSDEQYF
D gene: TRBD1; J gene: TRBJ1-6; clone size: .; V gene: TRBV30; CDR3 DNA: TGTGCCTGGAGTGACCTGGACAGGGTGAATTCACCCCTCCACTTT; CDR3 protein: CAWSDLDRVNSPLHF
D gene: .; J gene: TRBJ1-1; clone size: many; V gene: TRBV30; CDR3 DNA: TGTGCCTGGCGGTCCTTTATGAACACTGAAGCTTTCTTT; CDR3 protein: CAWRSFMNTEAFF
D gene: .; J gene: TRBJ2-1; clone size: many; V gene: TRBV9; CDR3 DNA: TGTGCCAGCAGCGTAGAGGGGGACACCGTTGGGAATGAGCAGTTCTTC; CDR3 protein: CASSVEGDTVGNEQFF
D gene: .; J gene: TRBJ2-5; clone size: .; V gene: TRBV7-8; CDR3 DNA: TGTGCCAGCAGCTTAGCGTTTCTTTTGGAGACCCAGTACTTC; CDR3 protein: CASSLAFLLETQYF
D gene: .; J gene: TRBJ2-4; clone size: .; V gene: TRBV9; CDR3 DNA: TGTGCCAGCAGCGTAACCGGACAGCCCAATAACATTCAGTACTTC; CDR3 protein: CASSVTGQPNNIQYF
D gene: TRBD1; J gene: TRBJ1-1; clone size: few; V gene: TRBV20-1; CDR3 DNA: TGCAATGCTAGAGATTCCGGGACAGGGACGCCTGAAGCTTTCTTT; CDR3 protein: CNARDSGTGTPEAFF
D gene: TRBD1; J gene: TRBJ2-7; clone size: .; V gene: TRBV18; CDR3 DNA: TGTGCCAGCTCCCCGGGACAGGGTAAGGAGCAGTACTTC; CDR3 protein: CASSPGQGKEQYF
D gene: .; J gene: TRBJ2-5; clone size: .; V gene: TRBV20-1; CDR3 DNA: TGCAGTGGGGACATCCGGGACTACGGCCAAGAGACCCAGTACTTC; CDR3 protein: CSGDIRDYGQETQYF
D gene: TRBD1; J gene: TRBJ2-2; clone size: .; V gene: TRBV2; CDR3 DNA: TGTGCCAGCAGTGTACCGGGACAGGGTGTCGGGGAGCTGTTTTTT; CDR3 protein: CASSVPGQGVGELFF
D gene: .; J gene: TRBJ1-4; clone size: many; V gene: TRBV28; CDR3 DNA: TGTGCCAGCAGCCCCGGGGGCCCAACTAATGAAAAACTGTTTTTT; CDR3 protein: CASSPGGPTNEKLFF
D gene: .; J gene: TRBJ1-3; clone size: few; V gene: TRBV14; CDR3 DNA: TGTGCCAGCAGCCAAGAAGGGTTTCCAACCTTCACCATATATTTT; CDR3 protein: CASSQEGFPTFTIYF
D gene: .; J gene: TRBJ2-1; clone size: many; V gene: TRBV7-3; CDR3 DNA: TGTGCCAGCAGCTTAAAGCCTTGGGAGCAGTTCTTC; CDR3 protein: CASSLKPWEQFF
D gene: TRBD2; J gene: TRBJ2-7; clone size: few; V gene: TRBV28; CDR3 DNA: TGTGCCAGCTTAGCGGGGGCCTACGAGCAGTACTTC; CDR3 protein: CASLAGAYEQYF
D gene: .; J gene: TRBJ2-5; clone size: .; V gene: TRBV29-1; CDR3 DNA: TGCAGCGTTGATACGGGGACAGAGACCCAGTACTTC; CDR3 protein: CSVDTGTETQYF
D gene: .; J gene: TRBJ1-5; clone size: .; V gene: TRBV5-5; CDR3 DNA: TGTGCCAGCAGCTTGGTCGCTTATAGCAATCAGCCCCAGCATTTT; CDR3 protein: CASSLVAYSNQPQHF
D gene: .; J gene: TRBJ1-2; clone size: many; V gene: TRBV7-8; CDR3 DNA: TGTGCCAGCAGCTTAGAGTTAGGGGTTCTTTCCTATGGCTACACCTTC; CDR3 protein: CASSLELGVLSYGYTF
D gene: .; J gene: TRBJ1-3; clone size: few; V gene: TRBV24-1; CDR3 DNA: TGTGCCACCAGTGATGGCATGAGTGGAAACACCATATATTTT; CDR3 protein: CATSDGMSGNTIYF
D gene: .; J gene: TRBJ1-5; clone size: .; V gene: TRBV6-1; CDR3 DNA: TGTGCCAGCAGTCGCGTTAGGAATCAGCCCCAGCATTTT; CDR3 protein: CASSRVRNQPQHF
D gene: .; J gene: TRBJ2-7; clone size: many; V gene: TRBV7-2; CDR3 DNA: TGTGCCAGCAGCTTAGCGGGCGGGGGCGACTCCTACGAGCAGTACTTC; CDR3 protein: CASSLAGGGDSYEQYF
D gene: TRBD1; J gene: TRBJ2-3; clone size: many; V gene: TRBV10-3; CDR3 DNA: TGTGCCATCAGTGATCGGACAGGGGGCAGGACAGATACGCAGTATTTT; CDR3 protein: CAISDRTGGRTDTQYF
D gene: TRBD2; J gene: TRBJ2-7; clone size: .; V gene: TRBV20-1; CDR3 DNA: TGCAGTGCCGGGGGGGGTAAGCGGATCTCCTACGAGCAGTACTTC; CDR3 protein: CSAGGGKRISYEQYF
D gene: .; J gene: TRBJ1-1; clone size: many; V gene: TRBV10-3; CDR3 DNA: TGTGCCATCAGTGAGGGCAGAATGGCTTTCTTT; CDR3 protein: CAISEGRMAFF
D gene: TRBD1; J gene: TRBJ2-4; clone size: few; V gene: TRBV18; CDR3 DNA: TGTGCCAGCTCACGACAGGGGAGAGGCAACATTCAGTACTTC; CDR3 protein: CASSRQGRGNIQYF
D gene: TRBD1; J gene: TRBJ2-3; clone size: .; V gene: TRBV20-1; CDR3 DNA: TGCAGTGCTCCACGACAGGGGAACACAGATACGCAGTATTTT; CDR3 protein: CSAPRQGNTDTQYF
D gene: TRBD2; J gene: TRBJ2-7; clone size: .; V gene: TRBV28; CDR3 DNA: TGTGCCAGCAGTTCTAGACTAGCGGGAGTATTATTC; CDR3 protein: CASSSRLAGVLF
D gene: TRBD1; J gene: TRBJ2-1; clone size: .; V gene: TRBV7-3; CDR3 DNA: TGTGCCAGCAGCTTAGGGACAGGGTTAAATGAGCAGTTCTTC; CDR3 protein: CASSLGTGLNEQFF
D gene: .; J gene: TRBJ1-3; clone size: .; V gene: TRBV9; CDR3 DNA: TGTGCCAGCAGCGCCCCCCCCCGCGGGGCCATATATTTT; CDR3 protein: CASSAPPRGAIYF
D gene: .; J gene: TRBJ2-2; clone size: .; V gene: TRBV6-1; CDR3 DNA: TGTGCCAGCAGTCGGATCCCGCAAGGCACCGGGGAGCTGTCTTTT; CDR3 protein: CASSRIPQGTGELSF
D gene: .; J gene: TRBJ1-5; clone size: few; V gene: TRBV20-1; CDR3 DNA: TGCAGTGCTGATGGCTTCGCGGGGACTAATGGCAATCAGCCCCAGCATTTT; CDR3 protein: CSADGFAGTNGNQPQHF
D gene: .; J gene: TRBJ1-1; clone size: many; V gene: TRBV10-3; CDR3 DNA: TGTGCCATCAGAGGGACTTCGGCTGAAGCTTTCTTT; CDR3 protein: CAIRGTSAEAFF
D gene: .; J gene: TRBJ2-7; clone size: many; V gene: TRBV20-1; CDR3 DNA: TGCAGTGCAAGGCCCCTGGGGGCATACGAGCAGTACTTC; CDR3 protein: CSARPLGAYEQYF